This TCR beta chain came from a study of CD8+ T cells in alopecia areata. The CDR3 length is 14 residues. With 3 bases removed from V and 1 base from J, the gap between germline ends came to 8 bases. Germline CDR1 is ENHRY and CDR2 is SYGVKD. Extraction and reverse transcription of RNA yielded cDNA as the sequencing template. Method: immunoSEQ multiplex PCR; TCRdb's copy keeps in-frame clones and lacks some. The sample holds roughly 200,000 clones; roughly 50% are singletons and the top ten take about 12%. This clone was seen a handful of times. Treatment described: oral pan-JAK inhibitor, 5-10 mg twice daily.

The sequencing here drew on CD8+ T cells sorted from blood, taken at week 24, from a patient treated with tofacitinib. The sequence derives from a human donor with alopecia areata. This chain uses TRBV10-3 with TRBJ2-3, with D possibly matching TRBD2 (6 bases). CDR3 amino acids: CAISDGGGTDTQYF. Here the CDR3 DNA reads TGTGCCATCAGTGACGGCGGGGGCACAGATACGCAGTATTTT.